This TCR beta chain was found in a study of blood T cell repertoires in COVID-19. The data were produced by immunoSEQ multiplex PCR, yet TCRdb's version contains in-frame clones alone and is incomplete. The top ten clones hold 1.9% of a sample with over 200,000 clones, more than 85% of them seen once. Deletions cut 0 bases from V and 0 bases from J, with 12 bases between. The germline gives CDR1 SGHRS, CDR2 YFSETQ. The CDR3 contains 17 residues. This clone was seen just once. The TCR comes from a man aged 35-49 years with active or convalescent COVID-19. Input material: peripheral blood. V usage is TRBV5-1 and J usage is TRBJ1-4, with D tentatively TRBD1 (5 bases). This CDR3 reads CASSLGQGVATNEKLFF. In DNA, the CDR3 is TGCGCCAGCAGCTTGGGGCAAGGGGTCGCAACTAATGAAAAACTGTTTTTT.